This entry describes one T cell receptor (beta chain). The target antigen is unknown. Amplification used 60 Vbeta primers and 13 Jbeta primers. TCRdb's table, derived via immunoSEQ multiplex PCR, lists solely in-frame clones and lacks some. This repertoire includes roughly 71,000 clones. This CDR3 region has 12 residues. Germline V CDR1 and CDR2: SNHLY, FYNNEI. The sample belongs to a study of cytomegalovirus exposure and HLA in healthy donors. Regarding the study as a whole: The study dropped some indistinguishable V segments, TRBV6-2 and TRBV6-3 among them. In a later analysis, HLA-C alleles had the fewest associated TCRs, DRB1 alleles the most. TCR beta V- and J-gene trimming was later associated with a missense DCLRE1C variant. In an earlier analysis, productive rearrangement rates for most beta V segments clustered near 87% or 30%.

Sequenced sample: PBMCs. The sequence was obtained from a woman in her thirties or forties in good health and CMV-seropositive. The gene calls are TRBV2 and TRBJ2-7; D possibly corresponds to TRBD1 (5 bases). The CDR3 region is CATRAGPYEQYF. CDR3 nucleotides: TGTGCGACCCGCGCAGGGCCCTACGAGCAGTACTTC.